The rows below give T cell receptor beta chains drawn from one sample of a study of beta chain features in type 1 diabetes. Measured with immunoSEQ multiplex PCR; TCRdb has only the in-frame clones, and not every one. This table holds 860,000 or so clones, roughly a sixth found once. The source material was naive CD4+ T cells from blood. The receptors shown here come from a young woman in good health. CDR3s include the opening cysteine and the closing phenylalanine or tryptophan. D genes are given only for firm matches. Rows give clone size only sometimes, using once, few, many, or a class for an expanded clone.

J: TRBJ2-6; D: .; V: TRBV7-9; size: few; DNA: TGTGCCAGCAGCTTATTGAGGGCCCCTGGGGCCAACGTCCTGACTTTC; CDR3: CASSLLRAPGANVLTF
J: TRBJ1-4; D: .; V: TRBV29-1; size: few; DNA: TGCAGCGCCGTCCAAGCTGATGCAACTAATGAAAAACTGTTTTTT; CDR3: CSAVQADATNEKLFF
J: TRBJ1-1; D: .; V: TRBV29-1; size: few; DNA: TGCAGCGTTGGGACATACAGGGTGACTGAAGCTTTCTTT; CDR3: CSVGTYRVTEAFF
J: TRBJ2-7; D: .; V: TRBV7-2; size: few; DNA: TGTGCCAGCAGCTTCAGCTACGAGCAGTACTTC; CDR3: CASSFSYEQYF
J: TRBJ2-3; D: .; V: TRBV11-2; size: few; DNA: TGTGCCAGCAGCCCGGGGACTTTTAGCACAGATACGCAGTATTTT; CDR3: CASSPGTFSTDTQYF
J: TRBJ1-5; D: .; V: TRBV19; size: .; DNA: TGTGCCAGTACGGGGACACAAAATCAGCCCCAGCATTTT; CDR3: CASTGTQNQPQHF
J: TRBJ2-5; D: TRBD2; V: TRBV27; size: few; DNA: TGTGCCAGCAAGGGACTAGCGACCCAAGAGACCCAGTACTTC; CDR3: CASKGLATQETQYF
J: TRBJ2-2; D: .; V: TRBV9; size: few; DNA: TGTGCCAGCAGCGTAGGAGTGGGCGGGGAGCTGTTTTTT; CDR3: CASSVGVGGELFF
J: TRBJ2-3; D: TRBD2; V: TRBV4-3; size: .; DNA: TGCGCCAGCAGCCCAGGGACTATCACAGATACGCAGTATTTT; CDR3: CASSPGTITDTQYF
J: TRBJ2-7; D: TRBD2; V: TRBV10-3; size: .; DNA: TGTGCCATCAGTGACGGAGCGGGGCCCTACGAGCAGTACTTC; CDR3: CAISDGAGPYEQYF
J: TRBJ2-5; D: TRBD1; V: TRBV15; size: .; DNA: TGTGCCACCAGCAGAGATGGGTCAGGGGGAGAGACCCAGTACTTC; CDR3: CATSRDGSGGETQYF
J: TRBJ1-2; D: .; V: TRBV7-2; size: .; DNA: TGTGCCAGCAGCTTATTTTCGGGGGGCGGCTACACCTTC; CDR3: CASSLFSGGGYTF
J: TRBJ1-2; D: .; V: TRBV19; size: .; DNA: TGTGCCAGTAGTAAGGAGTACTTCTATGGCTACACCTTC; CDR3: CASSKEYFYGYTF
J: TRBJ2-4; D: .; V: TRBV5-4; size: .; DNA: TGTGCCAGCAGCTCCCCACTCATGGCAGCCAAAAACATTCAGTACTTC; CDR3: CASSSPLMAAKNIQYF
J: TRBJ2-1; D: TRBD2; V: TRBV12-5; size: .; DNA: TGTGCTAGTGGCTCCATCGCTAGCGGGAGGGCCAGTGAGCAGTTCTTC; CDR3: CASGSIASGRASEQFF
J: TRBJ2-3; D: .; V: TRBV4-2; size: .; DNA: TGTGCCAGCAGCCAAGAAAGGGGGTTTACGCAGTATTTT; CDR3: CASSQERGFTQYF
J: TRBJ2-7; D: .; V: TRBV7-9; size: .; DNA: TGTGCCAGCAGCCCCCGGGGGGCTGGCGGAAACTCCTACGAGCAGTACTTC; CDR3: CASSPRGAGGNSYEQYF
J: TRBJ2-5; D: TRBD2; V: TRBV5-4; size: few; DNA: TGTGCCAGCAGCTTGGCCCTAGCGGGACCCCAAGAGACCCAGTACTTC; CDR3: CASSLALAGPQETQYF
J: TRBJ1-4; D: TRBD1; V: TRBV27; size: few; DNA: TGTGCCAGCAGAGGGACAGCCGCGAAGGGAAAACTGTTTTTT; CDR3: CASRGTAAKGKLFF
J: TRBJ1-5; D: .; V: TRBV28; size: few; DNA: TGTGCCAGCAGTACTTACCCCAGCAATCAGCCCCAGCATTTT; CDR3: CASSTYPSNQPQHF
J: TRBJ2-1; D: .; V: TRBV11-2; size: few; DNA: TGTGCCAGCAGCTTACAGCGGACCTCCGGCAATGAGCAGTTCTTC; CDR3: CASSLQRTSGNEQFF
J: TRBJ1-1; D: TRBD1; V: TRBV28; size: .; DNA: TGTGCCAGCACCTCTGACAGGGGGCGCACTGAAGCTTTCTTT; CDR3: CASTSDRGRTEAFF
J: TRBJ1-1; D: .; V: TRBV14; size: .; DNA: TGTGCCAGCAGCCAAGTCGGTAAATACACTGAAGCTTTCTTT; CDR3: CASSQVGKYTEAFF
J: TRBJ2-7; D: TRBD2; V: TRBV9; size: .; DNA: TGTGCCAGCAGCGATGCCGGGGGGAGCGGGCGGCACGAGCAGTACTTC; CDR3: CASSDAGGSGRHEQYF
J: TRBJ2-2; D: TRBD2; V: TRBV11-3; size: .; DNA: TGTGCCAGCAGCTTAGTGGGAGGGGACACCGGGGAGCTGTTTTTT; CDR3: CASSLVGGDTGELFF
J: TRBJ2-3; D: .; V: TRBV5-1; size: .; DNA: TGCGCCAGCAGCATACAAACGGTGGCGGATACGCAGTATTTT; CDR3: CASSIQTVADTQYF
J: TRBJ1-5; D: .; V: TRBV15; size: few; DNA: TGTGCCACCAGCAGGAAGCAGGGGAGGCAGCCCCAGCATTTT; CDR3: CATSRKQGRQPQHF